The present T cell receptor beta chain was sequenced within a study of control samples from healthy donors and cancer patients. This CDR3 contains 16 residues. Germline V CDR1 and CDR2: SEHNR, FQNEAQ (reference sequence). After removal of 6 bases from V and 1 base from J, the junction contained 9 bases not matched to a gene. Sequencing was performed with immunoSEQ multiplex PCR; in TCRdb, only in-frame clones are kept and a portion is missing. This sample has roughly 120,000 clones; more than 75% occur once, and the top ten carry 2% to 3%. The chain joins TRBV7-9 to TRBJ2-5; 9 nucleotides agree with TRBD2. The TCR sequence derives from a woman between 65 and 79 years old in good health. Sequencing was carried out using blood. As DNA, the CDR3 is TGTGCCAGCAGTTTGGAGCGGGGGGCCATCCAAGAGACCCAGTACTTC. Translating it yields CASSLERGAIQETQYF.